These 13 T cell receptor beta chains were all obtained from the same sample, sequenced in a study of beta chain features in type 1 diabetes. General study results and limits: Moderate but significant shortening of TCRB CDR3s was recorded in all four CD4+ subsets from Type 1 diabetes patients.

Investigators reverse transcribed all isolated RNA, so they sequenced expressed TCRB transcripts. Only in-frame clones appear in the TCRdb table, and some are missing; sequencing was by immunoSEQ multiplex PCR. The sample shows roughly 160,000 clones, around 8% of them seen only once. No antigens are known for them. The sequenced sample was central memory CD4+ T cells from blood. All receptors derive from a woman between 40 and 50 years old with type 1 diabetes.

The chain combines TRBV5-1 with TRBJ1-3; unclear D gene. The V gene lost 2 bases and the J gene lost 0 bases, with 9 bases spanning the gap. Looked up from germline, CDR1 is SGHRS and CDR2 is YFSETQ. The CDR3 spans 15 residues. CDR3 DNA: TGCGCCAGCAGCTTCGAGAATTACTCTGGAAACACCATATATTTT. This translates into CASSFENYSGNTIYF.

This chain links TRBV4-3 with TRBJ2-3; possibly TRBD1 for D (5 bases). Deletions cut 2 bases from V and 6 bases from J, with 24 bases between. The CDR3 has 18 amino acids. The germline gives CDR1 LGHNA, CDR2 YSLEER. CDR3 region: CASSQIPVVAGMGDTQYF. The CDR3 DNA is TGCGCCAGCAGCCAAATCCCGGTAGTAGCAGGGATGGGGGATACGCAGTATTTT.

The chain couples TRBV10-3 to TRBJ2-5; the D is unclear. Trimming removed 3 bases from V and 3 bases from J, with 8 bases in between. The V gene's germline CDR1 is ENHRY and CDR2 SYGVKD. CDR3 length: 13 amino acids. CDR3 residues: CAISDGAEETQYF. The DNA for the CDR3 is TGTGCCATCAGTGACGGAGCAGAAGAGACCCAGTACTTC.

This clone was detected a few times. The chain uses TRBV29-1 and TRBJ2-2, with a tentative D call TRBD1 (5 bases). Germline V gene data show CDR1 as SQVTM and CDR2 as ANQGSEA. With 4 bases removed from V and 2 bases from J, the gap between germline ends came to 11 bases. This CDR3 spans 14 amino acids. CDR3 coding DNA: TGCAGCGTTGGGACGACAGCCAACACCGGGGAGCTGTTTTTT. Its protein product is CSVGTTANTGELFF.

In this sample, this clone turned up a few times. DNA for the CDR3: TGTGCCAGCAGTTTCTTCGCGCAGGCTCGGAATTCACCCCTCCACTTT. It yields the protein CASSFFAQARNSPLHF. The chain links TRBV27 to TRBJ1-6; D is uncertain. The germline V gene encodes CDR1 MNHEY and CDR2 SMNVEV (reference sequence). V was trimmed by 3 bases and J by 7 bases, leaving 16 bases between them. The CDR3 consists of 16 residues.

The chain couples TRBV5-1 to TRBJ1-5; D is unresolved. Trimming stripped 0 bases from V and 0 bases from J, with 7 bases between. The CDR3 consists of 15 residues. Germline CDR1 reads SGHRS; CDR2 reads YFSETQ. CDR3: CASSLGDDSNQPQHF. CDR3 bases: TGCGCCAGCAGCTTGGGAGATGATAGCAATCAGCCCCAGCATTTT.

In this sample, this clone turned up a few times. The chain is built from TRBV18 and TRBJ2-1; D is possibly TRBD2 (6 bases). Germline CDR1 reads KGHSH; CDR2 reads LQKENI. V lost 5 bases and J 5 bases, leaving 25 bases between the germline ends. This CDR3 has 18 amino acids. CDR3 in DNA: TGTGCCAGCTCAGAAACGGGACTCCCCAGGGAGGTAAACAATGAGCAGTTCTTC. Amino acids: CASSETGLPREVNNEQFF.

This clone was seen a few times. The genes are TRBV29-1 and TRBJ1-2; the D gene is possibly TRBD1 (5 bases). Germline lookup yields CDR1 SQVTM and CDR2 ANQGSEA. The V end was cut by 7 bases, the J end by 4 bases, with 13 bases between. This CDR3 region has 12 residues. CDR3 region: CSAVGTFYGYTF. The CDR3 DNA follows: TGCAGCGCCGTGGGGACTTTCTATGGCTACACCTTC.

The rearrangement links TRBV30 to TRBJ1-5; 7 bases map to TRBD1. CDR3 length: 15 amino acids. Germline assignment: CDR1 GTSNPN and CDR2 SVGIG (reference sequence). Trimming removed 5 bases from V and 0 bases from J; junction bases left unmatched: 7. The CDR3 nucleotides are TGTGCCTGGGAAGAGACAGGGAATAGCAATCAGCCCCAGCATTTT. Translation gives CAWEETGNSNQPQHF.

This chain links TRBV5-1 with TRBJ2-7; 8 nucleotides agree with TRBD1. The CDR3 covers 13 residues. J gave up 5 bases and V 6 bases, and 7 bases lay outside the gene matches. Per germline, CDR1 SGHRS and CDR2 YFSETQ. The CDR3 here is CASTMDRDDEQYF. CDR3 nucleotide sequence: TGCGCCAGCACCATGGACAGGGATGACGAGCAGTACTTC.

Ten or more counts support this clone. The chain couples TRBV4-2 to TRBJ1-1, with 9 bases matching TRBD1. This CDR3 region has 15 residues. Germline CDR1 is LGHNA and CDR2 is YNFKEQ. V dropped 4 bases and J dropped 4; count of bases not matched to a gene: 7. Here the CDR3 DNA reads TGTGCCAGCAGCCTCCCCGCACAGGGGGCCACTGAAGCTTTCTTT. Translation gives CASSLPAQGATEAFF.

The table lists this clone with many counts. One end of the junction varies from germline; a read error may be responsible. The rearrangement links TRBV19 to TRBJ1-1, with D hard to call. This CDR3 is built from 13 residues. Germline V gives CDR1 LNHDA, CDR2 SQIVND (reference sequence). The CDR3: CASTPSVKTEAFF. For the CDR3, the DNA is TGTGCCAGTACCCCATCAGTGAAGACTGAAGCTTTCTTT.

V gene TRBV28 combines with J gene TRBJ1-2; TRBD1 matches at 8 bases. Germline-derived CDR1 and CDR2 are MDHEN and SYDVKM. CDR3 length: 15 amino acids. The V and J ends lost 2 bases and 6 bases, in that order; junction bases with no gene match: 8. The CDR3 here is CASSLGTGPRNGYTF. The CDR3, as DNA: TGTGCCAGCAGTTTAGGGACAGGCCCCCGGAATGGCTACACCTTC.